The TCR beta chain under discussion was sequenced for a study of T cells in Graves' hyperthyroidism and ophthalmopathy. Whole-study findings and limits: Within blood appeared most thyroid clonotypes that had expanded above 0.001.

Each patient was aged 18 to 65 and had newly diagnosed hyperthyroidism of under 2 months' duration. Note on this clonotype: What it recognizes is unknown. One base away lies a much larger clone, so this may be a sequencing read error.

The V end was cut by 6 bases, the J end by 5 bases, with 11 bases between. The CDR3 runs 13 residues. Germline CDR1 and CDR2: MDHEN and SYDVKM. Amplified regions were TCR beta CDR3 sequences from RNA transcripts. The primer set for the first-round RT-PCR of the TCR CDR3 was HTBI. Each CDR3 protein is one row after TCRdb ran MiXCR on the multiplex PCR reads. The sample has approximately 710,000 distinct CDR3 sequences; around 16% are singletons. The TCR originated in a middle-aged man with Graves' hyperthyroidism. J is TRBJ2-1 and V is TRBV28; D may match TRBD1 or TRBD2 (6 bases each). The sequencing sample was made of blood. CDR3 amino acids: CASRGGIDNEQFF. CDR3 coding DNA: TGTGCCAGCAGAGGGGGGATTGACAATGAGCAGTTCTTC. The complete variable domain, with remaining parts taken from reference TRBV28 and TRBJ2-1, reads DVKVTQSSRYLVKRTGEKVFLECVQDMDHENMFWYRQDPGLGLRLIYFSYDVKMKEKGDIPEGYSVSREKKERFSLILESASTNQTSMYLCASRGGIDNEQFFGPGTRLTVL.